This T cell receptor (beta chain) was captured by sequencing in a study of cytomegalovirus exposure and HLA in healthy donors. As regards this clone: The sample has other DNA sequences that encode this CDR3 too.

The ends were cut back, 5 bases at V and 3 bases at J, with 9 bases in the middle. The CDR3 consists of 13 residues. From germline, CDR1 is LNHDA and CDR2 SQIVND (reference sequence). With 60 Vbeta and 13 Jbeta primers, the PCR was carried out. Sequencing used immunoSEQ multiplex PCR; TCRdb keeps in-frame clones, though not all of them. The data hold 150,000 to 200,000 clones, with approximately 71% observed a single time. The specimen was PBMCs. The sequence was collected from a man aged 18-30 years in good health and CMV-seropositive. The chain joins TRBV19 to TRBJ2-3; D call uncertain. The CDR3 DNA is TGTGCCAGTAGTCCCCGAGGAACAGATACGCAGTATTTT. Protein product: CASSPRGTDTQYF.